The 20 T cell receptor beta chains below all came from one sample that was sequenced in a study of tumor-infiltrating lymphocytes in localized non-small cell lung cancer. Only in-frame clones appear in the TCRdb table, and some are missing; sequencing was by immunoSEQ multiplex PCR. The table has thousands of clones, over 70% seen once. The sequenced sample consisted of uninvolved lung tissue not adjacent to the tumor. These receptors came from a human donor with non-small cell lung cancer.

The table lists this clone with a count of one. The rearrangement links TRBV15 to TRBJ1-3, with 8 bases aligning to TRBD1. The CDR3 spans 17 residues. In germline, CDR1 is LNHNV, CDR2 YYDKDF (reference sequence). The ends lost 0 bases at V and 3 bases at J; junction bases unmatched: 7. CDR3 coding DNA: TGTGCCACCAGCAGAGATCCCGGACAGGGCGGTGGAAACACCATATATTTT. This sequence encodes CATSRDPGQGGGNTIYF.

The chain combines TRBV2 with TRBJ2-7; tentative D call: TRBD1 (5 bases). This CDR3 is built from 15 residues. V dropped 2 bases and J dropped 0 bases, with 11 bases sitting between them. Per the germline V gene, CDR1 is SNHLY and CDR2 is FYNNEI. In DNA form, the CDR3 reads TGTGCCAGCAGTGAATCACAGGTTCTCTCCTACGAGCAGTACTTC. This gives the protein CASSESQVLSYEQYF.

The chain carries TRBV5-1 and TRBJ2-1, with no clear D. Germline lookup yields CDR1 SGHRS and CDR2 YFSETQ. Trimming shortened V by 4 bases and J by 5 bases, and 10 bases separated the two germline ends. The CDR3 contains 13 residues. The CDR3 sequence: CASSQYNNNEQFF. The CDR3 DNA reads TGCGCCAGCAGCCAGTACAATAACAATGAGCAGTTCTTC.

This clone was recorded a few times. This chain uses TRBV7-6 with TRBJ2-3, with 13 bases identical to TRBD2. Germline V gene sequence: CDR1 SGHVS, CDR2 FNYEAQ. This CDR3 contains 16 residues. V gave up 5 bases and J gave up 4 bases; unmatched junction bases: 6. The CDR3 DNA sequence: TGTGCCAGCAGCCAAACTAGCGGGAGGGCCCCAGATACGCAGTATTTT. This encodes CASSQTSGRAPDTQYF.

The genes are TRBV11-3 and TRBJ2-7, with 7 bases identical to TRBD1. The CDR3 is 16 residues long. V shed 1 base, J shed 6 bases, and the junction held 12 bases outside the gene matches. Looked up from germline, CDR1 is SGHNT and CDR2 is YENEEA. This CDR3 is CASSLVSDRFPCEQYF. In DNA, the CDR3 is TGTGCCAGCAGCTTAGTCTCGGACAGGTTCCCTTGCGAGCAGTACTTC. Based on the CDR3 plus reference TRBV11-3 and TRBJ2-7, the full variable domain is EAGVVQSPRYKIIEKKQPVAFWCNPISGHNTLYWYLQNLGQGPELLIRYENEEAVDDSQLPKDRFSAERLKGVDSTLKIQPAELGDSAVYLCASSLVSDRFPCEQYFGPGTRLTVT.

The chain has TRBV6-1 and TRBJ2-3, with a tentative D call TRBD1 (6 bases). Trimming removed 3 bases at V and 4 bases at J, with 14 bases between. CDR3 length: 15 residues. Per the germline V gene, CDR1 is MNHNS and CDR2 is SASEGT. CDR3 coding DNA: TGTGCCAGCAGTGAGAGAATAGGGGGTGCAGATACGCAGTATTTT. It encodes CASSERIGGADTQYF.

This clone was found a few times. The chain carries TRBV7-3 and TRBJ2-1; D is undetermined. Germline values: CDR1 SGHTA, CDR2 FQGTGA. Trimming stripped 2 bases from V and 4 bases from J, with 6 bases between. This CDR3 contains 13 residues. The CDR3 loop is CASSLLGYNEQFF. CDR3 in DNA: TGTGCCAGCAGCTTACTCGGATACAATGAGCAGTTCTTC.

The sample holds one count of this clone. The CDR3 protein is CAISVSYNVDEQFF. The CDR3 coding sequence is TGTGCCATCAGTGTTTCGTATAACGTTGATGAGCAGTTCTTC. J is TRBJ2-1 and V is TRBV10-3; no reliable D call. Germline V lookup: CDR1 ENHRY, CDR2 SYGVKD. This CDR3 comprises 14 residues. The V gene lost 4 bases and the J gene lost 8 bases, with 15 bases spanning the gap.

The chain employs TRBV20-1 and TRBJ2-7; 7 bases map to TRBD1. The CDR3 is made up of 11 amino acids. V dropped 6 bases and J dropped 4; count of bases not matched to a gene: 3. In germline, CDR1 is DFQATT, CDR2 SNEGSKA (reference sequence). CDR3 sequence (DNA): TGCAGTGCGGGGACAGAGTACGAGCAGTACTTC. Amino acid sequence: CSAGTEYEQYF.

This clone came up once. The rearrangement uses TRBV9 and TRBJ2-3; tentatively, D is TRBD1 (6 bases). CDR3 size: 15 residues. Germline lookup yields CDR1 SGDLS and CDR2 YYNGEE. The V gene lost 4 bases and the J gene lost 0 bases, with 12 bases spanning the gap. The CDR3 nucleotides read TGTGCCAGCAGCTTAGGGGGAACTAGCACAGATACGCAGTATTTT. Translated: CASSLGGTSTDTQYF.

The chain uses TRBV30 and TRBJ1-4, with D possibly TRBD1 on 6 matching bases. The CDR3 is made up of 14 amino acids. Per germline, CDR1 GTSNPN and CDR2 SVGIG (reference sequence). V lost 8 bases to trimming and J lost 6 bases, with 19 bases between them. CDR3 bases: TGTGCCGGGAAGCCCAGGGGAAATGATGAAAAACTGTTTTTT. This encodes CAGKPRGNDEKLFF.

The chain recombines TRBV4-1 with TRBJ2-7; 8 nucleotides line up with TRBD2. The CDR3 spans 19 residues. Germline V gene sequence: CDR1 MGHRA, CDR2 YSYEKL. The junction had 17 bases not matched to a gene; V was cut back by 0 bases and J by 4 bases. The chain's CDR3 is CASSQDHQPVGTRGYEQYF. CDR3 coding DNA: TGCGCCAGCAGCCAAGACCATCAGCCCGTCGGGACTAGGGGGTACGAGCAGTACTTC.

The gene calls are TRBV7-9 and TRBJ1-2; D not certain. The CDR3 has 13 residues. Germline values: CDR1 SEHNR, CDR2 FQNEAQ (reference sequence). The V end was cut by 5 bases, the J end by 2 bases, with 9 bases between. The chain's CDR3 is CASSRTENYGYTF. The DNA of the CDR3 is TGTGCCAGCAGCAGAACAGAGAACTATGGCTACACCTTC. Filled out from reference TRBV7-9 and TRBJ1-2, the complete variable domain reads DTGVSQNPRHKITKRGQNVTFRCDPISEHNRLYWYRQTLGQGPEFLTYFQNEAQLEKSRLLSDRFSAERPKGSFSTLEIQRTEQGDSAMYLCASSRTENYGYTFGSGTRLTVV.

In DNA form, the CDR3 reads TGTGCCAGCAGCCCGTGGACAAGTAGCACAGATACGCAGTATTTT. It is translated as CASSPWTSSTDTQYF. The chain uses TRBV7-2 and TRBJ2-3; D is perhaps TRBD1 (5 bases). The CDR3 is made up of 15 amino acids. Trimming took off 5 bases at V and 0 bases at J, with 12 bases between the two ends. Germline lookup yields CDR1 SGHTA and CDR2 FQGNSA.

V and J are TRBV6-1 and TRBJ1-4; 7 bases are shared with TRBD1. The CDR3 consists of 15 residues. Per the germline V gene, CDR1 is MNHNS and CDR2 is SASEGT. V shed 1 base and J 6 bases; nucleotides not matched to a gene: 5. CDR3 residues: CASSEVTGFDEKLFF. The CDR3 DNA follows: TGTGCCAGCAGTGAAGTGACAGGGTTCGATGAAAAACTGTTTTTT.

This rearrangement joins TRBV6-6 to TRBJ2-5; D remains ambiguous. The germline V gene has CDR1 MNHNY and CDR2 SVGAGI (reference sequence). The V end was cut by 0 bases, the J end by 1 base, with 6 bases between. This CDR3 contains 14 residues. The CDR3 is CASSYSGSQETQYF. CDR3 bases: TGTGCCAGCAGTTACTCCGGTTCCCAAGAGACCCAGTACTTC.

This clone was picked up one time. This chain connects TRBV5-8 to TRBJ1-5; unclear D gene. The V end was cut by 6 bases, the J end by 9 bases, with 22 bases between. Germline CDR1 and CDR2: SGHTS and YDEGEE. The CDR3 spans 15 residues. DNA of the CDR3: TGTGCCAGCAACCCCGCCACTACAGCTGGGTGGCCCCAGCATTTT. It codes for CASNPATTAGWPQHF.

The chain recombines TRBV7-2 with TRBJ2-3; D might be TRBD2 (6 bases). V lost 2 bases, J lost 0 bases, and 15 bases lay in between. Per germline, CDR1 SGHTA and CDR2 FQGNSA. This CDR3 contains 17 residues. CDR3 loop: CASSLLGAGTSTDTQYF. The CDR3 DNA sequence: TGTGCCAGCAGCTTATTAGGTGCGGGAACCAGCACAGATACGCAGTATTTT.

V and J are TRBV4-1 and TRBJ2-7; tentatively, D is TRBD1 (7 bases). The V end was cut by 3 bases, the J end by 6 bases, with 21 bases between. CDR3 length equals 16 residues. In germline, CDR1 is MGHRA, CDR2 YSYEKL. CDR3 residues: CASSQGPAGGGLEQYF. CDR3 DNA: TGCGCCAGCAGCCAGGGTCCGGCAGGGGGAGGTCTCGAGCAGTACTTC.

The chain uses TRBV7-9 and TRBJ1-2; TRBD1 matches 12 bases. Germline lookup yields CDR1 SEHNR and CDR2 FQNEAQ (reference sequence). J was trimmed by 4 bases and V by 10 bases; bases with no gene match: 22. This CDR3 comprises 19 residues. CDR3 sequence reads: CAILKGVGDRGRMGYGYTF. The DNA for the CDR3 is TGTGCCATCCTCAAGGGGGTAGGGGACAGGGGGCGCATGGGCTATGGCTACACCTTC.